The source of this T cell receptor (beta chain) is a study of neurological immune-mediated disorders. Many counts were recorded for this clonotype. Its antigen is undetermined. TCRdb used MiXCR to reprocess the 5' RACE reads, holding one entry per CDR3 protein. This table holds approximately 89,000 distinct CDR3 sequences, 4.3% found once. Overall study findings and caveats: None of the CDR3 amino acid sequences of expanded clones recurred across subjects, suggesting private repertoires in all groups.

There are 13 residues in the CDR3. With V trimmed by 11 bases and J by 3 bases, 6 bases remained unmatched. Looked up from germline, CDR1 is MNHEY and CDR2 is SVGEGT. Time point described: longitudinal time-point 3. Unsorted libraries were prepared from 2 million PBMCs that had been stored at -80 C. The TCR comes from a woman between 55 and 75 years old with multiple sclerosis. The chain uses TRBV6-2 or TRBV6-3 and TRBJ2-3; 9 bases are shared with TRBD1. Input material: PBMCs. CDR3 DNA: TGTGCCTGCCGGGACAGGGTTACAGATACGCAGTATTTT. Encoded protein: CACRDRVTDTQYF.